The 9 T cell receptor beta chains below all came from one sample that was sequenced in a study of T cell responses to AZD1222 COVID-19 vaccine. The table came from immunoSEQ multiplex PCR; TCRdb's copy has only in-frame clones and leaves some out. The sample shows about 130,000 clones, 80% to 90% of them seen only once. The material sequenced was peripheral blood, taken on day 0 of AZD1222 vaccination. The receptors originated from an adult in good health.

The V call is TRBV19, the J call TRBJ2-4; 7 bases line up with TRBD1. Germline loops: CDR1 LNHDA, CDR2 SQIVND (reference sequence). The CDR3 is 16 amino acids. J gave up 6 bases and V 5 bases, and 13 bases lay outside the gene matches. The CDR3 spells CASSLDDRVLGNIQYF. CDR3 nucleotides: TGTGCCAGTAGTTTGGATGACAGGGTGTTAGGAAACATTCAGTACTTC.

This rearrangement joins TRBV11-3 to TRBJ2-1; TRBD1 or TRBD2 may be the D gene (5 bases each). The V and J ends lost 11 bases and 7 bases respectively, with 24 bases between them. The germline V gene has CDR1 SGHNT and CDR2 YENEEA. This CDR3 has 15 amino acids. The CDR3 DNA is TGTGCCGTGCAGGGAGTCGGCGAGTCCGAAAATGAGCAGTTCTTC. Protein product: CAVQGVGESENEQFF.

The genes are TRBV30 and TRBJ1-3; TRBD1 is a possible D gene (5 bases). Per the germline V gene, CDR1 is GTSNPN and CDR2 is SVGIG (reference sequence). V gave up 2 bases and J gave up 2 bases, with 13 bases separating them. The CDR3 is 15 residues long. CDR3 sequence (DNA): TGTGCCTGGAGTACGGGGCTACTCCCTGGAAACACCATATATTTT. Its translation is CAWSTGLLPGNTIYF.

The rearrangement links TRBV19 to TRBJ1-5; no definite D call. The V gene lost 7 bases and the J gene lost 6 bases, with 19 bases spanning the gap. Germline CDR1 LNHDA, CDR2 SQIVND (reference sequence). CDR3 length: 15 amino acids. The CDR3 DNA reads as TGTGCCAGTATTCCTGAGGGTCCTAATCCTCAGCCCCAGCATTTT. Protein sequence: CASIPEGPNPQPQHF.

The gene calls are TRBV6-5 and TRBJ1-2, with TRBD1 as a possible D gene (6 bases). V shed 7 bases and J shed 3 bases, with 12 bases lying between them. CDR1 and CDR2 from the germline V gene are MNHEY and SVGAGI. The length of the CDR3 is 13 residues. The CDR3 region is CASKGGMDYGYTF. Here the CDR3 DNA reads TGTGCCAGCAAGGGGGGCATGGACTATGGCTACACCTTC.

The chain uses TRBV7-9 and TRBJ2-1; weak D call: TRBD2 (6 bases). V lost 7 bases, J lost 8 bases, and 15 bases lay in between. The CDR3 covers 13 residues. Germline V lookup: CDR1 SEHNR, CDR2 FQNEAQ (reference sequence). CDR3 residues: CASTFRGTDEQFF. DNA of the CDR3: TGTGCCAGCACCTTCCGGGGGACGGATGAGCAGTTCTTC.

This clone was recorded only once. The chain uses TRBV10-1 and TRBJ2-2, with 7 bases matching TRBD2. This CDR3 spans 12 amino acids. Germline V gene data show CDR1 as WNHNN and CDR2 as SYGVQD (reference sequence). J gave up 5 bases and V 8 bases, and 2 bases lay outside the gene matches. The CDR3 DNA sequence: TGCGCCAGCGCGGGGGATACCGGGGAGCTGTTTTTT. Protein sequence: CASAGDTGELFF.

In this sample, this clone turned up a few times. V gene TRBV11-2 combines with J gene TRBJ1-1, with D possibly TRBD1 on 5 matching bases. Per germline, CDR1 SGHAT and CDR2 FQNNGV. The CDR3 contains 12 residues. V dropped 3 bases and J dropped 11 bases, with 13 bases sitting between them. The DNA for the CDR3 is TGTGCCAGCAGCTTGGCGAGCGGGGCCGCTTTCTTT. Residues: CASSLASGAAFF.

The rearrangement uses TRBV27 and TRBJ1-6; no clear D. The CDR3 consists of 14 residues. With 8 bases removed from V and 6 bases from J, the gap between germline ends came to 14 bases. CDR1 is MNHEY and CDR2 is SMNVEV in the germline V gene (reference sequence). This CDR3 is CASRKGGSNSPLHF. The CDR3 bases are TGTGCCAGCCGAAAGGGAGGGAGTAATTCACCCCTCCACTTT.